The T cell receptor beta chain under discussion was sequenced for a study of T cell responses to AZD1222 COVID-19 vaccine. Sequencing used immunoSEQ multiplex PCR; TCRdb keeps in-frame clones, though not all of them. Of about 130,000 clones in the sample, 90% to 95% were seen once. Broader study findings: Without day 14 samples, only post-peak T cell repertoires were studied. At study baseline, merely several AZD1222 recipients were seropositive. Increased Spike-specific TCR breadth and depth were observed after two AZD1222 doses.

About this clone itself: Its antigen is unknown.

The trim removed 5 bases at V and 1 base at J, leaving 9 bases unmatched. Germline lookup yields CDR1 SGHRS and CDR2 YFSETQ. CDR3 length equals 18 residues. The chain joins TRBV5-1 to TRBJ2-6; 10 bases line up with TRBD1. This clonotype was obtained from an adult in good health. The sample consisted of peripheral blood, taken on day 0 of AZD1222 vaccination. Here the CDR3 DNA reads TGCGCCAGCAGGCACCGGGGGGACAGGGGTTCTGGGGCCAACGTCCTGACTTTC. It codes for CASRHRGDRGSGANVLTF.